This T cell receptor beta chain was captured in a study of Graves' ophthalmopathy and Graves' hyperthyroidism. General study points: Detection in blood was also observed for most expanded thyroid clonotypes above 0.001 frequency.

Points on this clonotype: What it recognizes is unknown.

As diagnostic evidence, clinical symptoms, serum thyroxine, TRAb, thyroid ultrasound and orbital computed tomography were relied upon. Trimming removed 6 bases at V and 3 bases at J, with 18 bases between. The germline CDR1 and CDR2 sequences are MNHNS and SASEGT. This CDR3 spans 16 amino acids. The sequenced template was RNA, covering the TCR beta CDR3 region. HTBI-primed first-round RT-PCR preceded second-round multiplex PCR. MiXCR, applied by TCRdb to the multiplex PCR reads, yields one record per CDR3 protein. This sample has 900,000 to 1,200,000 distinct CDR3 sequences, with about two fifths found just once.

The material sequenced was peripheral blood or thyroid tissue (not recorded which). The source is an adult man with Graves' hyperthyroidism. The chain is built from TRBV6-1 and TRBJ1-5, with a possible D match to TRBD1 (5 bases). The CDR3 DNA reads as TGTGCCAGCAGGACCGTTAGGGGCGGTTACAATCAGCCCCAGCATTTT. This translates into CASRTVRGGYNQPQHF.